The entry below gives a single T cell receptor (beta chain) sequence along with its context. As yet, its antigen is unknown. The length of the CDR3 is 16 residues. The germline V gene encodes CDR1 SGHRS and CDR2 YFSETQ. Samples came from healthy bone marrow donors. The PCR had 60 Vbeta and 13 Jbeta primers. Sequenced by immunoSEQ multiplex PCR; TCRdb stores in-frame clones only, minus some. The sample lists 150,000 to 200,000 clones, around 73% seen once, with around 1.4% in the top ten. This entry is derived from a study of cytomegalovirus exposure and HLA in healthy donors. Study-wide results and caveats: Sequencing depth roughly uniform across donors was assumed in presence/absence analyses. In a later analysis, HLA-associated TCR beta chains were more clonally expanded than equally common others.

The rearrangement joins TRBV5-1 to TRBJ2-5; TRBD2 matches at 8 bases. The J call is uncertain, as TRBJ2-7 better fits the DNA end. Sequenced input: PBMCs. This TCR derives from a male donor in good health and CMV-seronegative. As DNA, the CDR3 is TGCGCCAGCAGCTCAATAAGCGGGGGCCTCTCCTACGAGCAGTACTTC. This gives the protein CASSSISGGLSYEQYF.